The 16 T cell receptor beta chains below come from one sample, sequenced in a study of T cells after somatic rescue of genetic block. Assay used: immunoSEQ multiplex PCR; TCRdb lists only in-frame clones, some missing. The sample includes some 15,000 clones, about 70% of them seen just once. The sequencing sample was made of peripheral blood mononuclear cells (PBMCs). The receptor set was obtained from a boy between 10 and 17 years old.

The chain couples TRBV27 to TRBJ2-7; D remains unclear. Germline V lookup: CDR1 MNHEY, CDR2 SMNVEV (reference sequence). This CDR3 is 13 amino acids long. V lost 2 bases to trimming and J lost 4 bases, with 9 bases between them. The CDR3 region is CASSLGSLYEQYF. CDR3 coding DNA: TGTGCCAGCAGTTTAGGGTCCTTATACGAGCAGTACTTC.

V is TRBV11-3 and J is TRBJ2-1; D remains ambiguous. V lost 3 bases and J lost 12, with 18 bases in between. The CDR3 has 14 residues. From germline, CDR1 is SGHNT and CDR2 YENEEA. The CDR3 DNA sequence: TGTGCCAGCAGCTTGGGCTCTGGGTCCTTAGGGCAGTTCTTC. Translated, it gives CASSLGSGSLGQFF. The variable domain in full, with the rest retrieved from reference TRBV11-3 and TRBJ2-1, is EAGVVQSPRYKIIEKKQPVAFWCNPISGHNTLYWYLQNLGQGPELLIRYENEEAVDDSQLPKDRFSAERLKGVDSTLKIQPAELGDSAVYLCASSLGSGSLGQFFGPGTRLTVL.

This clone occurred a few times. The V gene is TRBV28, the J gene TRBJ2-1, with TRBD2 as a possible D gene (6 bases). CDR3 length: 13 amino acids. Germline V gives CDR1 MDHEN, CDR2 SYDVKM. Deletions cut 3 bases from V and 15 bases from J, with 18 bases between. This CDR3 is CASSFPTSSFRFF. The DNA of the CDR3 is TGTGCCAGCAGTTTTCCGACTAGTTCATTTCGGTTCTTC.

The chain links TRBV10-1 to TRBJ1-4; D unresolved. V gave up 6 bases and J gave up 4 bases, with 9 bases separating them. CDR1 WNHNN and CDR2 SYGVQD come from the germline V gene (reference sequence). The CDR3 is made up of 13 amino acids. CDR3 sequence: CASSRVINEKLFF. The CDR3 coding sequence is TGCGCCAGCAGCCGGGTAATTAATGAAAAACTGTTTTTT.

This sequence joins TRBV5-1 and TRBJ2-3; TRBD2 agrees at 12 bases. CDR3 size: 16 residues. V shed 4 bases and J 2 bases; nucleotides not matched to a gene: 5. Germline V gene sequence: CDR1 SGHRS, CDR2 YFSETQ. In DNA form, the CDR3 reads TGCGCCAGCAGCCTCCGGACTAGCGGGATCACAGATACGCAGTATTTT. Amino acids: CASSLRTSGITDTQYF.

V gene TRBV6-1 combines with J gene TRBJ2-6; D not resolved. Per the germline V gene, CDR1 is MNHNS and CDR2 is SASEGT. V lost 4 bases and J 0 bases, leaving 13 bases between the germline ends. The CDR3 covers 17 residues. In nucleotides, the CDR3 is TGTGCCAGCAGTGCTTTCCCCCGAACCTCTGGGGCCAACGTCCTGACTTTC. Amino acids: CASSAFPRTSGANVLTF.

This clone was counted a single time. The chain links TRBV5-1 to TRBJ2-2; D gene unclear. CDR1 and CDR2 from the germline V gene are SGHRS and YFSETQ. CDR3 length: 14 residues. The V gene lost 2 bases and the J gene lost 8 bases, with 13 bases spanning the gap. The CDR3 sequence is CASSFPLMGGELFF. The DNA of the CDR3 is TGCGCCAGCAGCTTCCCGTTAATGGGTGGGGAGCTGTTTTTT.

The CDR3 DNA reads TGTGCCAGCAGCTTAGATGTTTGGTTGGGGGACGAGCAGTACTTC. This codes for CASSLDVWLGDEQYF. J is TRBJ2-7 and V is TRBV7-9; D could derive from TRBD1 or TRBD2 (5 bases each). The ends were cut back, 1 base at V and 5 bases at J, with 15 bases in the middle. The CDR3 runs to 15 residues. Germline values: CDR1 SEHNR, CDR2 FQNEAQ (reference sequence).

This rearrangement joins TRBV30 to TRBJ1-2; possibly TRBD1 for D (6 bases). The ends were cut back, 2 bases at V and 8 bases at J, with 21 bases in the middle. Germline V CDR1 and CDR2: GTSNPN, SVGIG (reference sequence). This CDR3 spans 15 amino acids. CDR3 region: CAWSPVQGMMRGYTF. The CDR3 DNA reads TGTGCCTGGAGTCCGGTACAGGGAATGATGAGAGGCTACACCTTC.

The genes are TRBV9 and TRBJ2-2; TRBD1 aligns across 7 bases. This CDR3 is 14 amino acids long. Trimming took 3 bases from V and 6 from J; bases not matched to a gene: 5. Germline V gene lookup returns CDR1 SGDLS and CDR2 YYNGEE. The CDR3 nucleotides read TGTGCCAGCAGCGCCCAGACAGGGCCCGGGGAGCTGTTTTTT. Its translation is CASSAQTGPGELFF.

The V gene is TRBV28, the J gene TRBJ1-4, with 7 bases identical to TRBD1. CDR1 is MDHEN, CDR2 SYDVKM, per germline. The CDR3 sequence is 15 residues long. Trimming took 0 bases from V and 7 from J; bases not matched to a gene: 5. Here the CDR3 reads CASSLWRGPGEKLFF. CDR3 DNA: TGTGCCAGCAGTTTATGGAGGGGGCCTGGTGAAAAACTGTTTTTT.

CDR3: CASTGLSSYNEQFF. The CDR3 DNA reads as TGTGCCAGCACGGGGCTCAGCTCCTACAATGAGCAGTTCTTC. V usage is TRBV2 and J usage is TRBJ2-1, with D perhaps TRBD1 or TRBD2 (5 bases each). Germline V gene sequence: CDR1 SNHLY, CDR2 FYNNEI. Trimming cost V 7 bases and J 0 bases, with 10 bases left between them. The CDR3 is made up of 14 amino acids.

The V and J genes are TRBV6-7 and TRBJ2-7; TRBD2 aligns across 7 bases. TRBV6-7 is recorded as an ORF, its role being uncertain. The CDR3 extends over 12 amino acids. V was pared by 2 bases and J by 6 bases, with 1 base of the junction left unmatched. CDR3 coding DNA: TGTGCCAGCAGTTACCCGGGAGGCGAGCAGTACTTC. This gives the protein CASSYPGGEQYF.

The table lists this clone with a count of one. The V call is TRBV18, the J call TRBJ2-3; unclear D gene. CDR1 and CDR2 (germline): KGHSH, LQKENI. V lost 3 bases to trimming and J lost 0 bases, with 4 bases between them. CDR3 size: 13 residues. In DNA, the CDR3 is TGTGCCAGCTCACCCCAAAGCACAGATACGCAGTATTTT. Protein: CASSPQSTDTQYF.

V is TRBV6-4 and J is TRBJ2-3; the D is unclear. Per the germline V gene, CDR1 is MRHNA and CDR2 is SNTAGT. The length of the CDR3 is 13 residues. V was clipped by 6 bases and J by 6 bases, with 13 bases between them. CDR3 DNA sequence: TGTGCCAGCAGCCTCCGAGAAAGTGATACGCAGTATTTT. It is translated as CASSLRESDTQYF.

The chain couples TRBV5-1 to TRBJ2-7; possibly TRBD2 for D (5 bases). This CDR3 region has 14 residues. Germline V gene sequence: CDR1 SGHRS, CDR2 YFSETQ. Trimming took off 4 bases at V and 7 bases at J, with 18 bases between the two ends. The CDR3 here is CASSPPGSMGEQYF. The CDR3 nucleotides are TGCGCCAGCAGCCCCCCGGGATCTATGGGAGAGCAGTACTTC.